Below, 10 T cell receptor beta chains from the same sample are listed, as sequenced in a study of human T cells and chemical hapten exposure. The time point: pre-sensitization, week 0. Treatment indicated: therapeutic diphenylcyclopropenone sensitization with weekly scalp DPC. Using its own MiXCR run on the RACE reads, TCRdb lists one record per CDR3 protein. The sample has around 120,000 distinct CDR3 sequences; 13% are singletons. The specimen was whole blood, collected in connection with sensitization to the hapten diphenylcyclopropenone (DPC). Every receptor here comes from a woman aged 18-35 years with alopecia areata. Some clones in this sample may be carry-over from other donors' samples.

This clonotype was found a few times. This chain links TRBV12-3 or TRBV12-4 with TRBJ2-2; no clear D gene. Trimming removed 6 bases from V and 2 bases from J, with 7 bases in between. The CDR3 sequence is 13 residues long. CDR3 sequence reads: CASRRPNTGELFF. Written as DNA, the CDR3 is TGTGCCAGCAGACGCCCAAACACCGGGGAGCTGTTTTTT.

This clonotype was seen many times. The rearrangement joins TRBV20-1 to TRBJ2-3; 7 nucleotides align to TRBD1. The CDR3 contains 14 residues. The V gene's germline CDR1 is DFQATT and CDR2 SNEGSKA (reference sequence). V dropped 1 base and J dropped 5; count of bases not matched to a gene: 6. In nucleotides, the CDR3 is TGCAGTGCTAGAGGGCAGGGGGAAAGAGATACGCAGTATTTT. This gives the protein CSARGQGERDTQYF.

This clonotype was seen only a few times. The J gene is TRBJ1-5, the V gene TRBV19; TRBD1 is a possible D gene (6 bases). The CDR3 runs to 14 residues. Trimming shortened V by 3 bases and J by 2 bases, and 8 bases separated the two germline ends. Looked up from germline, CDR1 is LNHDA and CDR2 is SQIVND (reference sequence). The CDR3 region is CASSMTGGNQPQHF. The DNA of the CDR3 is TGTGCCAGTAGTATGACAGGAGGCAATCAGCCCCAGCATTTT.

This chain links TRBV4-2 with TRBJ1-1; a possible D gene is TRBD1 (5 bases). CDR3 length equals 12 residues. Germline CDR1 is LGHNA and CDR2 is YNFKEQ. V was pared by 1 base and J by 12 bases, with 12 bases between. CDR3 in DNA: TGTGCCAGCAGCCAAGGCAGGGATTTGACTTTCTTT. Translation: CASSQGRDLTFF.

This clonotype was observed a handful of times. The chain recombines TRBV6-4 with TRBJ2-3, with a tentative D call TRBD1 (6 bases). Germline assignment: CDR1 MRHNA and CDR2 SNTAGT. The CDR3 loop spans 13 amino acids. V dropped 6 bases and J dropped 2 bases, with 9 bases sitting between them. CDR3: CASSRTVTDTQYF. The CDR3 coding sequence is TGTGCCAGCAGCCGGACAGTCACAGATACGCAGTATTTT.

This chain links TRBV7-8 with TRBJ1-4; 8 nucleotides agree with TRBD1. Germline CDR1 and CDR2: SGHVS and FQNEAQ. The CDR3 length is 15 residues. V shed 5 bases and J 5 bases; nucleotides not matched to a gene: 7. CDR3 region: CASSAGQGYNEKLFF. The CDR3 nucleotides are TGTGCCAGCAGCGCAGGACAGGGTTACAATGAAAAACTGTTTTTT.

The gene calls are TRBV5-5 and TRBJ2-7; D is uncertain. The V and J ends lost 0 bases and 2 bases respectively, with 9 bases between them. CDR1 and CDR2 (germline): SGHKS, YYEKEE (reference sequence). The CDR3 spans 14 residues. For the CDR3, the DNA is TGTGCCAGCAGCTTGGGCCCATCAGCCTACGAGCAGTACTTC. Residues: CASSLGPSAYEQYF. The full variable domain, rest sourced from reference TRBV5-5 and TRBJ2-7, is DAGVTQSPTHLIKTRGQQVTLRCSPISGHKSVSWYQQVLGQGPQFIFQYYEKEERGRGNFPDRFSARQFPNYSSELNVNALLLGDSALYLCASSLGPSAYEQYFGPGTRLTVT.

This clonotype was seen at least ten times. This sequence joins TRBV20-1 and TRBJ1-6; D perhaps matches TRBD1 (5 bases). The germline V gene encodes CDR1 DFQATT and CDR2 SNEGSKA (reference sequence). Trimming pared 0 bases from V and 11 bases from J, leaving 20 bases between. The CDR3 has 16 residues. The CDR3 coding sequence is TGCAGTGCTAGAGATCCGTTGGGGGGTAGGAGAACACCCCTCCACTTT. As protein: CSARDPLGGRRTPLHF.

The rearrangement uses TRBV10-3 and TRBJ1-2; weak D call: TRBD1 (6 bases). V was pared by 9 bases and J by 8 bases, with 19 bases between. Per the germline V gene, CDR1 is ENHRY and CDR2 is SYGVKD. The CDR3 extends over 13 amino acids. Here the CDR3 reads CAISRDRKDGYTF. The CDR3 bases are TGTGCCATTAGCCGAGACAGGAAGGACGGCTACACCTTC.

Only a few counts were recorded for this clonotype. The chain has TRBV12-3 or TRBV12-4 and TRBJ1-1; TRBD1 agrees at 8 bases. V trimming: 6 bases; J trimming: 4 bases; junction bases outside the gene matches: 1. The CDR3 covers 12 residues. The CDR3 reads CASRTGGTEAFF. The CDR3 DNA follows: TGTGCCAGCAGAACAGGGGGCACTGAAGCTTTCTTT.